This T cell receptor beta chain was retrieved from a study of cytomegalovirus exposure and HLA in healthy donors. This CDR3 spans 15 amino acids. Germline trimming cut 4 bases from V and 3 bases from J; bases unmatched to any gene: 10. The germline CDR1 and CDR2 sequences are SGHRS and YFSETQ. 13 Jbeta primers and 60 Vbeta primers were used for the PCR. TCRdb keeps only in-frame clones here, not all; method: immunoSEQ multiplex PCR. The data show about 180,000 clones, around 75% seen once. The source is a female donor in good health and CMV-seronegative. This sequence joins TRBV5-1 and TRBJ2-7; TRBD2 aligns across 7 bases. Sample: PBMCs. CDR3 amino acids: CASSASGGGNYEQYF. In nucleotides, the CDR3 is TGCGCCAGCAGCGCGTCGGGGGGAGGTAACTACGAGCAGTACTTC.